This T cell receptor beta chain was found in a study of blood T cell repertoires in COVID-19. Study overall: There were acute and convalescent COVID-19 samples, and they came from the United States, Italy and Spain.

CDR1 SNHLY and CDR2 FYNNEI come from the germline V gene. The CDR3 totals 14 residues. Trimming stripped 3 bases from V and 4 bases from J, with 10 bases between. The data were produced by immunoSEQ multiplex PCR, yet TCRdb's version contains in-frame clones alone and is incomplete. The repertoire consists of under 200,000 clones, with around 82% occurring once and the leading ten covering approximately 4.7%. The rearrangement joins TRBV2 to TRBJ1-5; no firm D call. The clonotype comes from an older woman with acute COVID-19. Sequencing was done on a sample of PBMCs or T cells enriched from blood (not recorded which). CDR3 coding DNA: TGTGCCAGCAGTGAGAACAGTCCTAATCAGCCCCAGCATTTT. This sequence encodes CASSENSPNQPQHF.